The count of the clone carrying this TCR beta chain is one. This entry is derived from a study of T cell responses to AZD1222 COVID-19 vaccine. Repertoires were generated with immunoSEQ multiplex PCR, while TCRdb's copy carries only in-frame clones and drops some. The table records 150,000 to 200,000 clones, around 93% of them present only once. The sequence derives from an adult in good health. Sequencing was performed on peripheral blood, taken on day 0 of AZD1222 vaccination.

CDR3 nucleotides: TGCAGCGCCGGGGACAGGGGAACTGAAGCTTTCTTT. This gives the protein CSAGDRGTEAFF. V usage is TRBV29-1 and J usage is TRBJ1-1; 10 bases match TRBD1. Germline V gene lookup returns CDR1 SQVTM and CDR2 ANQGSEA. The CDR3 contains 12 residues. V lost 7 bases to trimming and J lost 5 bases; unmatched junction nucleotides: 4.